The next 18 T cell receptor beta chains were all read from a single sample in a study of CD8 T cells in Susac syndrome. The authors reverse transcribed roughly 0.5 to 1 ug RNA with random hexamers. TCRdb ran MiXCR on the immunoSEQ multiplex PCR reads and lists one entry per CDR3 protein. The sample consists of around 190,000 distinct CDR3 sequences, roughly 92% of them appearing once. Sequences were obtained from CD4+ T cells from PBMCs. All receptors come from a human donor in good health.

The genes are TRBV3-1 and TRBJ1-5; D not certain. The ends were cut back, 3 bases at V and 2 bases at J, with 11 bases in the middle. CDR1 and CDR2 (germline): LGHDT, YNNKEL (reference sequence). This CDR3 contains 15 residues. CDR3 coding DNA: TGTGCCAGCAGCCATGCTTCTGTGGGCAATCAGCCCCAGCATTTT. It encodes CASSHASVGNQPQHF.

The DNA for the CDR3 is TGTGCCAGCAGCTATAGTGCGGGGAGCACAGATACGCAGTATTTT. It encodes CASSYSAGSTDTQYF. This sequence joins TRBV7-9 and TRBJ2-3; D might be TRBD2 (6 bases). CDR3 length: 15 amino acids. The V end lost 4 bases, the J end lost 0 bases, and 11 bases lay between the germline ends. Germline-derived CDR1 and CDR2 are SEHNR and FQNEAQ (reference sequence). The whole variable domain, filled in from reference TRBV7-9 and TRBJ2-3, reads DTGVSQNPRHKITKRGQNVTFRCDPISEHNRLYWYRQTLGQGPEFLTYFQNEAQLEKSRLLSDRFSAERPKGSFSTLEIQRTEQGDSAMYLCASSYSAGSTDTQYFGPGTRLTVL.

This clonotype has a single count. The V gene is TRBV12-3 or TRBV12-4, the J gene TRBJ2-2; D might be TRBD1 (5 bases). Trimming shortened V by 7 bases and J by 7 bases, and 10 bases separated the two germline ends. The CDR3 extends over 12 amino acids. The CDR3 region is CASNIGVGELFF. For the CDR3, the DNA is TGTGCCAGCAACATAGGGGTCGGGGAGCTGTTTTTT.

This clonotype came up once. This chain links TRBV29-1 with TRBJ2-3, with a possible D match to TRBD1 (6 bases). The CDR3 has 14 amino acids. The V gene's germline CDR1 is SQVTM and CDR2 ANQGSEA. Trimming cost V 5 bases and J 4 bases, with 16 bases left between them. In nucleotides, the CDR3 is TGCAGCGTTATACAGGGCCAAGTGGCAGATACGCAGTATTTT. Translated: CSVIQGQVADTQYF.

This clonotype has just one count. CDR3 in amino acids: CASSLGTGRAYEQYF. CDR3 nucleotide sequence: TGTGCCAGCAGTTTAGGGACAGGGAGGGCCTACGAGCAGTACTTC. This chain joins TRBV27 and TRBJ2-7; TRBD1 agrees at 9 bases. The ends lost 2 bases at V and 2 bases at J; junction bases unmatched: 4. The length of the CDR3 is 15 residues. Germline V gene sequence: CDR1 MNHEY, CDR2 SMNVEV (reference sequence).

The chain carries TRBV28 and TRBJ2-7, with 8 bases aligning to TRBD1. Trimming at V came to 5 bases and at J to 1 base, leaving 7 bases not matched to a gene. This CDR3 comprises 15 residues. The germline V gene has CDR1 MDHEN and CDR2 SYDVKM. The CDR3 here is CASSITGGSSYEQYF. In DNA, the CDR3 is TGTGCCAGCAGTATAACAGGGGGTTCATCCTACGAGCAGTACTTC.

The rearrangement uses TRBV30 and TRBJ1-6, with TRBD1 identical over 8 bases. J was trimmed by 11 bases and V by 0 bases; bases with no gene match: 6. Germline CDR1 is GTSNPN and CDR2 is SVGIG (reference sequence). The CDR3 is 14 amino acids. This CDR3 is CAWSVEPGGTPLHF. CDR3 sequence (DNA): TGTGCCTGGAGTGTGGAGCCAGGGGGCACACCCCTCCACTTT.

The chain employs TRBV3-1 and TRBJ1-1, with D perhaps TRBD1 (5 bases). Trimming removed 2 bases at V and 3 bases at J, with 10 bases between. The CDR3 length is 14 residues. The germline gives CDR1 LGHDT, CDR2 YNNKEL (reference sequence). The CDR3 spells CASSQQGWYTEAFF. CDR3 sequence (DNA): TGTGCCAGCAGCCAACAGGGTTGGTACACTGAAGCTTTCTTT.

The V call is TRBV28, the J call TRBJ2-7; possibly TRBD1 or TRBD2 for D (5 bases each). This CDR3 has 13 residues. The germline V gene has CDR1 MDHEN and CDR2 SYDVKM. The V end was cut by 10 bases, the J end by 2 bases, with 15 bases between. For the CDR3, the DNA is TGTGCCATCCAAGTGGGACCGACCTACGAGCAGTACTTC. Translated, it gives CAIQVGPTYEQYF.

The CDR3 protein is CASNSGGYGQPQHF. The DNA for the CDR3 is TGTGCCAGCAATTCAGGGGGCTACGGTCAGCCCCAGCATTTT. V gene TRBV28 combines with J gene TRBJ1-5, with 8 nucleotides matching TRBD1. Germline V lookup: CDR1 MDHEN, CDR2 SYDVKM. The CDR3 runs 14 residues. The V and J ends lost 7 bases and 6 bases, in that order; junction bases with no gene match: 8.

This rearrangement joins TRBV3-1 to TRBJ2-5; a weak D match, TRBD2 (5 bases). The germline gives CDR1 LGHDT, CDR2 YNNKEL (reference sequence). V lost 10 bases to trimming and J lost 4 bases, with 19 bases between them. This CDR3 spans 14 amino acids. CDR3 sequence: CATTPPDEGETQYF. The CDR3, as DNA: TGTGCCACCACCCCCCCGGACGAGGGAGAGACCCAGTACTTC.

V usage is TRBV5-1 and J usage is TRBJ1-2, with D unclear. The V and J ends lost 0 bases and 1 base respectively, with 7 bases between them. Germline values: CDR1 SGHRS, CDR2 YFSETQ. This CDR3 is 14 amino acids long. The CDR3 DNA reads TGCGCCAGCAGCTTGGAACAGATTAACTATGGCTACACCTTC. It is translated as CASSLEQINYGYTF.

The V gene is TRBV9, the J gene TRBJ1-2; possibly TRBD1 for D (6 bases). Trimming left V 0 bases short and J 5 bases short, with 20 bases between. Per the germline V gene, CDR1 is SGDLS and CDR2 is YYNGEE. This CDR3 is built from 17 residues. The CDR3 region has the DNA TGTGCCAGCAGCGTAGGGGGGCCCAGTCCCGGGCGGTATGGCTACACCTTC. Amino acid sequence: CASSVGGPSPGRYGYTF.

The chain couples TRBV24-1 to TRBJ2-1; TRBD1 matches 9 bases. The CDR3 is made up of 15 amino acids. The V and J ends lost 4 bases and 7 bases, in that order; junction bases with no gene match: 7. The V gene's germline CDR1 is KGHDR and CDR2 SFDVKD. CDR3 in DNA: TGTGCCACCAGTGACGCCGGACAGGGGAGTAATGAGCAGTTCTTC. This encodes CATSDAGQGSNEQFF.

This clonotype was seen once. The chain recombines TRBV2 with TRBJ2-5; D is uncertain. Germline V gene lookup returns CDR1 SNHLY and CDR2 FYNNEI. The CDR3 loop spans 12 amino acids. Trimming stripped 7 bases from V and 2 bases from J, with 8 bases between. CDR3 protein: CASKEVQETQYF. The CDR3 DNA follows: TGTGCCAGCAAAGAAGTTCAAGAGACCCAGTACTTC.

This chain links TRBV20-1 with TRBJ2-2; possibly TRBD1 for D (6 bases). The CDR3 is 14 amino acids. CDR1 and CDR2 from the germline V gene are DFQATT and SNEGSKA (reference sequence). The V gene lost 6 bases and the J gene lost 0 bases, with 11 bases spanning the gap. As DNA, the CDR3 is TGCAGTGCCCAGGGGCGGCCGAACACCGGGGAGCTGTTTTTT. Its protein is CSAQGRPNTGELFF.

The chain links TRBV6-5 to TRBJ2-5; 7 nucleotides agree with TRBD2. V trimming: 8 bases; J trimming: 6 bases; junction bases outside the gene matches: 3. The CDR3 spans 11 residues. Per the germline V gene, CDR1 is MNHEY and CDR2 is SVGAGI. In DNA form, the CDR3 reads TGTGCCAGCCTAGCGGAGAAGACCCAGTACTTC. It encodes CASLAEKTQYF.

V and J are TRBV7-2 and TRBJ2-3; TRBD2 matches at 7 bases. This CDR3 comprises 15 residues. Germline V lookup: CDR1 SGHTA, CDR2 FQGNSA. V gave up 1 base and J gave up 4 bases; unmatched junction bases: 5. This chain's CDR3 is CASSLVGGEADTQYF. Here the CDR3 DNA reads TGTGCCAGCAGCTTAGTGGGGGGGGAGGCAGATACGCAGTATTTT.